Listed below are T cell receptor beta chains from one sample, sequenced in a study of patients and donors after allogeneic stem cell transplantation. TCRdb re-called the RT-PCR reads with MiXCR, one entry per CDR3 protein. The data show over 350,000 distinct CDR3 sequences, 15% to 20% seen once. The sequenced material came from blood, either unsorted or a sorted T cell fraction (not recorded which). The receptors come from a human donor who was either an allogeneic HSCT recipient or a stem cell or donor lymphocyte infusion donor (not recorded which). It is not recorded whose cells these are; they may come from a transplant donor. Both conserved end residues are part of each CDR3. Each record gives: clone size, J gene, V gene, D gene, CDR3 protein, CDR3 DNA. The D gene is left open where the match is weak. Only part of the rows carry a size: once, few, many, or a class if the clone is expanded.

>-|TRBJ2-1|TRBV20-1|-
CSARGTPGGDEQFF
TGCAGTGCTAGAGGGACCCCCGGCGGGGATGAGCAGTTCTTC
>few|TRBJ2-1|TRBV7-3|-
CASSLDIINRDEQFF
TGTGCCAGCAGCTTAGACATAATTAATCGGGATGAGCAGTTCTTC
>few|TRBJ1-2|TRBV6-1|-
CASSPTAGGRRYGYTF
TGTGCCAGCAGTCCTACCGCCGGGGGAAGGCGGTATGGCTACACCTTC
>-|TRBJ2-1|TRBV4-3|-
CASSFGVAREQFF
TGCGCCAGCAGCTTCGGGGTAGCAAGGGAGCAGTTCTTC
>many|TRBJ2-7|TRBV3-1|-
CASSQGPGNYEQYF
TGTGCCAGCAGCCAGGGACCGGGAAACTACGAGCAGTACTTC
>many|TRBJ2-3|TRBV7-9|-
CASSLRDTYTDTQYF
TGTGCCAGCAGCTTACGGGACACTTACACAGATACGCAGTATTTT
>few|TRBJ2-1|TRBV3-1|TRBD1
CASSQGGQGDYNEQFF
TGTGCCAGCAGCCAAGGGGGACAGGGGGATTATAATGAGCAGTTCTTC
>-|TRBJ1-2|TRBV3-1|-
CASSQEGGKRNYGYTF
TGTGCCAGCAGCCAAGAAGGAGGGAAGCGAAACTATGGCTACACCTTC
>-|TRBJ2-7|TRBV20-1|-
CSARDRRVTLYEQYF
TGCAGTGCTAGAGATCGGAGGGTAACCCTCTACGAGCAGTACTTC
>many|TRBJ2-6|TRBV12-3/TRBV12-4|-
CASSFGVSGANVLTF
TGTGCCAGCAGTTTCGGGGTCTCTGGGGCCAACGTCCTGACTTTC
>few|TRBJ1-2|TRBV4-1|-
CASSQAAGNLYGYTF
TGCGCCAGCAGCCAAGCGGCAGGGAACCTCTATGGCTACACCTTC
>once|TRBJ2-2|TRBV5-6|TRBD1
CASSLLGQGLFGELFF
TGTGCCAGCAGCCTCCTCGGACAGGGGTTGTTCGGGGAGCTGTTTTTT
>-|TRBJ2-1|TRBV2|TRBD2
CASSATSGSFNEQFF
TGTGCCAGCAGCGCGACTAGCGGGAGTTTCAATGAGCAGTTCTTC
>many|TRBJ2-2|TRBV7-2|TRBD2
CASSQLAGEAGELFF
TGTGCCAGCAGCCAACTAGCGGGGGAAGCCGGGGAGCTGTTTTTT
>-|TRBJ1-1|TRBV6-5|-
CASSRLGQAFF
TGTGCCAGCAGTCGCTTGGGCCAAGCTTTCTTT
>few|TRBJ2-1|TRBV18|-
CASSPGLIIYNEQFF
TGTGCCAGCTCACCGGGACTGATCATCTACAATGAGCAGTTCTTC
>few|TRBJ2-3|TRBV2|-
CASSLPGVVGDTQYF
TGTGCCAGCAGCCTGCCGGGAGTAGTTGGAGATACGCAGTATTTT
>-|TRBJ2-5|TRBV14|-
CASSQVEGLETQSF
TGTGCCAGCAGCCAAGTCGAGGGGTTGGAGACCCAGTCCTTC
>-|TRBJ2-2|TRBV5-1|-
CASWTTPVNTGELFF
TGCGCCAGCTGGACAACTCCAGTTAACACCGGGGAGCTGTTTTTT
>few|TRBJ2-3|TRBV11-1|TRBD2
CASSTRLSGTSTDTQYF
TGTGCCAGCAGCACTCGACTAAGCGGGACTAGCACAGATACGCAGTATTTT
>few|TRBJ2-1|TRBV6-2/TRBV6-3|TRBD2
CASSPSGGPYNEQFF
TGTGCCAGCAGTCCTAGCGGGGGGCCCTACAATGAGCAGTTCTTC
>few|TRBJ2-5|TRBV11-2|TRBD2
CASSLDRWASGRRETQYF
TGTGCCAGCAGCTTAGATCGATGGGCTAGCGGGAGACGGGAGACCCAGTACTTC
>many|TRBJ2-5|TRBV5-1|-
CASSLAGMQETQYF
TGCGCCAGCAGCTTGGCCGGGATGCAAGAGACCCAGTACTTC
>-|TRBJ1-2|TRBV20-1|-
CSASRLGGPSSGYTF
TGCAGTGCTAGTCGTCTTGGAGGGCCTTCTAGCGGCTACACCTTC
>-|TRBJ1-5|TRBV24-1|-
CATGEGGNQPQHF
TGTGCCACAGGGGAAGGAGGCAATCAGCCCCAGCATTTT